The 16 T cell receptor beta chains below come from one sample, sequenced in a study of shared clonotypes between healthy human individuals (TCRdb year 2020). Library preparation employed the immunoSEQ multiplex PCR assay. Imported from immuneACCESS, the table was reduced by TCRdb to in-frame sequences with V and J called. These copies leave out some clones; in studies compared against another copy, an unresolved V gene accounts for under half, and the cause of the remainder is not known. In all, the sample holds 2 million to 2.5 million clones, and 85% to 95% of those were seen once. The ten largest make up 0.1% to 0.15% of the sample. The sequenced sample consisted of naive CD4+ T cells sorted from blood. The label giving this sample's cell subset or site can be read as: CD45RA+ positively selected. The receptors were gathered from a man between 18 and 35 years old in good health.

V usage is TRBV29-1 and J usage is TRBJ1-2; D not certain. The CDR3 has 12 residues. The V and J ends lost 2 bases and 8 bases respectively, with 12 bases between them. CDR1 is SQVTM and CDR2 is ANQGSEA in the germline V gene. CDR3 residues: CSVERVGTGYTF. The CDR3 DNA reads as TGCAGCGTTGAAAGGGTCGGCACGGGCTACACCTTC.

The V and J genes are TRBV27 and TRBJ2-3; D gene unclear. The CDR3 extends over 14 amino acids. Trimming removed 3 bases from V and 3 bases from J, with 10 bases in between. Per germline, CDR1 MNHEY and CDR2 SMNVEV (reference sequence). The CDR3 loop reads CASSFMGQTDTQYF. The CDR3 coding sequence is TGTGCCAGCAGTTTTATGGGCCAGACAGATACGCAGTATTTT.

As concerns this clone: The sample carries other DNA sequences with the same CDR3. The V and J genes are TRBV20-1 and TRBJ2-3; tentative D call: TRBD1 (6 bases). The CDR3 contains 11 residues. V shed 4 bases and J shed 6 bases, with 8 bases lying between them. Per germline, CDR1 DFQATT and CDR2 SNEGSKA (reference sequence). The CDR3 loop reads CSAKRGDTQYF. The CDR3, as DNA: TGCAGTGCTAAAAGGGGGGATACGCAGTATTTT.

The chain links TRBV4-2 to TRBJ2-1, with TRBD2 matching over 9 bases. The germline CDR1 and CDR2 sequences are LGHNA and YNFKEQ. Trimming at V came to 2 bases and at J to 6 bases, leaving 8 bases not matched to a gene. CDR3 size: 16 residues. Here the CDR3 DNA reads TGTGCCAGCAGCCAAATGGCTGGCGGGGGGGTCAATGAGCAGTTCTTC. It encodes CASSQMAGGGVNEQFF.

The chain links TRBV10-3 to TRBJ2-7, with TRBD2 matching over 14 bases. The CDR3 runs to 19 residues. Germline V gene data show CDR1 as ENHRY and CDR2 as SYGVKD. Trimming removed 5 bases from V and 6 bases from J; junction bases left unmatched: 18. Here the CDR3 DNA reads TGTGCCATCAGTAGACTAGCGGGAGGGGGACATCGGAGGGACTTCGAGCAGTACTTC. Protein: CAISRLAGGGHRRDFEQYF.

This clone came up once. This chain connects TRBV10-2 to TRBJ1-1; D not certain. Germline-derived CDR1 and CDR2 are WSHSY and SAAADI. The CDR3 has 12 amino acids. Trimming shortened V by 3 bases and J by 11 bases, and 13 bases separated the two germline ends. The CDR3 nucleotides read TGCGCCAGCAGTGACCCCCCCAAGGATGCTTTCTTT. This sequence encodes CASSDPPKDAFF.

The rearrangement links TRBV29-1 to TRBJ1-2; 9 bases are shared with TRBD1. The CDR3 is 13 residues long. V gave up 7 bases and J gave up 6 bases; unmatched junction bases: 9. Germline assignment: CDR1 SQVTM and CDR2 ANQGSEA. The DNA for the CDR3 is TGCAGCGACCAGACAGGGGGGTATCATGGCTACACCTTC. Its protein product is CSDQTGGYHGYTF.

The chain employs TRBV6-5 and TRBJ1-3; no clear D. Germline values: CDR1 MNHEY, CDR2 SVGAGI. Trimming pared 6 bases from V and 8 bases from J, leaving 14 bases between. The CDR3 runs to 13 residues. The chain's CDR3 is CASRDTPGDTIYF. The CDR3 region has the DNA TGTGCCAGCAGGGATACCCCCGGGGACACCATATATTTT.

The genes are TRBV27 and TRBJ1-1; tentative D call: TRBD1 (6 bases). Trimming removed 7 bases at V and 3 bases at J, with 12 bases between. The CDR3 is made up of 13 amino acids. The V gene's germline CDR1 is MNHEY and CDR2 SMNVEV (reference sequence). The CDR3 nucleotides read TGTGCCAGCACTCAGGGGCCGTACACTGAAGCTTTCTTT. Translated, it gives CASTQGPYTEAFF.

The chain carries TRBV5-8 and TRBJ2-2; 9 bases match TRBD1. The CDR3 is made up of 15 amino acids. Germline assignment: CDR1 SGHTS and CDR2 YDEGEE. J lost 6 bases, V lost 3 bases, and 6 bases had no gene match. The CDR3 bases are TGTGCCAGCAGCTCCGGGACAGGGAATCCCGGGGAGCTGTTTTTT. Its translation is CASSSGTGNPGELFF. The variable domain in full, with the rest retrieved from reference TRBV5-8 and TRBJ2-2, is EAGVTQSPTHLIKTRGQQATLRCSPISGHTSVYWYQQALGLGLQFLLWYDEGEERNRGNFPPRFSGRQFPNYSSELNVNALELEDSALYLCASSSGTGNPGELFFGEGSRLTVL.

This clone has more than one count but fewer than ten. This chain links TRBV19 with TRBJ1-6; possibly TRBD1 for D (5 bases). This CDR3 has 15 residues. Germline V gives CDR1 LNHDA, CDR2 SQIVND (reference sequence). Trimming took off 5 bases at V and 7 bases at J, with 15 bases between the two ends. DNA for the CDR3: TGTGCCAGTAGTTTGGACACCGATGGGAATTCACCCCTCCACTTT. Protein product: CASSLDTDGNSPLHF.

CDR3 bases: TGTGCCAGCTCGTCAGGCAAGCCGTTCGGAGCTTTCTTT. Its protein product is CASSSGKPFGAFF. The chain uses TRBV18 and TRBJ1-1, with D hard to call. Trimming removed 6 bases at V and 10 bases at J, with 18 bases between. The germline V gene has CDR1 KGHSH and CDR2 LQKENI. The CDR3 extends over 13 amino acids.

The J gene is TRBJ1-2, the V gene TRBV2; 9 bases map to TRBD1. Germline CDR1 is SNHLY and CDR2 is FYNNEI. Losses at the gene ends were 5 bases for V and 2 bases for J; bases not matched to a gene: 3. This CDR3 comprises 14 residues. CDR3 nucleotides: TGTGCCAGCAGTTTTGGGACAGGGAACTATGGCTACACCTTC. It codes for CASSFGTGNYGYTF.

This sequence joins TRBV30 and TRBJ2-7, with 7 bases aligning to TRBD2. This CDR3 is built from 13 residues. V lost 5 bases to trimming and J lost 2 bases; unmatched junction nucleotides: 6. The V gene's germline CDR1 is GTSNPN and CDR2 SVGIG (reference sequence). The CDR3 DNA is TGTGCCTGGGACCCAGCGGGACCCTACGAGCAGTACTTC. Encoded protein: CAWDPAGPYEQYF. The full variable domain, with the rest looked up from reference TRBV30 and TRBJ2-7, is SQTIHQWPATLVQPVGSPLSLECTVEGTSNPNLYWYRQAAGRGLQLLFYSVGIGQISSEVPQNLSASRPQDRQFILSSKKLLLSDSGFYLCAWDPAGPYEQYFGPGTRLTVT.

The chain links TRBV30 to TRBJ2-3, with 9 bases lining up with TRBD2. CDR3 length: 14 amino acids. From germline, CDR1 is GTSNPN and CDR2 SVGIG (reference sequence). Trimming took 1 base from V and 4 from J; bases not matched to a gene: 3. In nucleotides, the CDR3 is TGTGCCTGGAGTGGGCGGGGGGGCCCAGATACGCAGTATTTT. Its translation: CAWSGRGGPDTQYF. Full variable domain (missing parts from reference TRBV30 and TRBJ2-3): SQTIHQWPATLVQPVGSPLSLECTVEGTSNPNLYWYRQAAGRGLQLLFYSVGIGQISSEVPQNLSASRPQDRQFILSSKKLLLSDSGFYLCAWSGRGGPDTQYFGPGTRLTVL.

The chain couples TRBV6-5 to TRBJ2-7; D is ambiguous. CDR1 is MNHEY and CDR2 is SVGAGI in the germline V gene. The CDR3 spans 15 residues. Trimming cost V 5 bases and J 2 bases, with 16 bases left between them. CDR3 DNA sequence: TGTGCCAGCAGTCGGGCCGCGACGGACGCCTACGAGCAGTACTTC. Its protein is CASSRAATDAYEQYF.